This TCR beta chain comes out of a study of regulatory T cells in long-lasting Graves disease. Regarding the study as a whole: Only a small sample size was used, which may have cut accuracy.

The germline CDR1 and CDR2 sequences are SEHNR and FQNEAQ (reference sequence). V dropped 5 bases and J dropped 7 bases, with 9 bases sitting between them. The CDR3 runs 12 residues. This sample's time point: newly diagnosed GD, antithyroid drugs for less than 3 months. RNA from PBMCs was the source of the TCR library. This clonotype was observed a handful of times. The antigen remains undetermined. Investigators prepared the TCR beta libraries by applying iRepertoire HTBI primers and Arm-PCR of CDR3 regions. TCRdb itself ran the multiplex PCR reads through MiXCR, one entry per CDR3 protein. There are some 410,000 distinct CDR3 sequences in the sample; 15% to 20% occur only once, and approximately 12% lies in the top ten. These data are also associated with another study on T cells in Graves' hyperthyroidism and ophthalmopathy. From that second work: Pregnant or lactating patients were excluded, as were those with uncontrolled infection or other autoimmune disease. Carried out on the TCR CDR3, a first-round RT-PCR used the HTBI primer set.

This sample comprised peripheral blood mononuclear cells (PBMCs), obtained at new diagnosis, from a patient treated with antithyroid drugs. The chain joins TRBV7-9 to TRBJ2-4; D remains ambiguous. This receptor was obtained from a woman aged 25 to 39 with Graves disease. CDR3 loop: CASSPFANIQYF. In DNA, the CDR3 is TGTGCCAGCAGCCCCTTTGCGAACATTCAGTACTTC.